This T cell receptor beta chain was identified during a study of blood T cell repertoires in COVID-19. In the authors' methods: Reference gene primers were amplified, and this amplification served to estimate nucleated cell counts. This table comes from immunoSEQ multiplex PCR, and its TCRdb copy is limited to in-frame clones, with some not included. D and trimming come from the DNA, and the V and J calls and clone size come from that table. This table has around 110,000 clones, roughly four fifths appearing once. Only a few counts were recorded for this clone. Trimming cost V 4 bases and J 5 bases, with 14 bases left between them. The germline gives CDR1 LGHDT, CDR2 YNNKEL (reference sequence). This CDR3 contains 14 residues.

The chain joins TRBV3-1 (or the pseudogene TRBV3-2) to TRBJ1-2, with unresolved D. Sequenced material: peripheral blood. The TCR sequence derives from a woman aged 55-69 years with acute or convalescent COVID-19. The CDR3 nucleotides are TGTGCCAGCAGCCCAACCGGTGAAATTTATGGCTACACCTTC. Its translation is CASSPTGEIYGYTF.